This record looks at one T cell receptor beta chain sequence and its context. Its antigen is unknown. Base qualities are not at hand, and no much larger clone is one base apart. Taken from the germline V gene (reference sequence), the CDR1 and CDR2 loops are MNHEY and SMNVEV. The trim is 5 bases for V and 6 bases for J, with a gap of 10 bases between the germline ends. From the cysteine through the phenylalanine, the CDR3 covers 13 amino acids. CDR3 DNA only is kept here, 39 bases in frame from base 1. Using the deep immunoSEQ assay, TCR CDR3 regions were amplified from genomic DNA by multiplex PCR. Genomic DNA extracted from each cell subset was distributed evenly over all wells of several immunoSEQ 96-well plates, and each plate served as one replicate. For unsorted PBMC, each replicate PCR was loaded with roughly 330 ng genomic DNA, equivalent to about 30,000 T cell genomes. Unsorted PBMC genomic DNA was sequenced across ten immunoSEQ deep assay plates. Purified libraries were measured with a Qubit 3.0 fluorometer, size-checked on a Bioanalyzer 2100, and measured again with the KAPA Library Quantification kit. Every immunoSEQ 96-well plate was sequenced on a separate single-read 150-cycle Illumina NextSeq 550 flow cell. In the paper's pipeline: The immunoSEQ output contained only junctional sequences without quality scores, so filtering could not match that applied to full-length reads. To assign V/J genes and CDR3, sequences were annotated using PyIR, a Python wrapper for IgBLAST v1.9, with IMGT germline references. Reads with weak V/J assignments (E-value above 1e-6), missing CDR3, stop codons, out-of-frame junctions, or ambiguous translated residues were removed. A V3J clonotype was defined by an identical inferred V gene, J gene, and CDR3 amino acid sequence. The percentage overlap between two repertoires was calculated by dividing the number of shared unique clonotypes by the size of the smaller repertoire. RTK rarefaction, the Chao1 estimator, and Recon v2.1 estimates of unobserved clonotypes were used to assess repertoire richness. The table comes from immuneACCESS by way of TCRdb, which keeps in-frame sequences with V and J called. Part of the clones is missing from these tables; in studies checked, under half for an unresolved V gene and the rest for unknown reasons. V, J and clone size are those of that table, while D and trimming were read from the DNA. For this sample there are 400,000 to 600,000 clones; roughly 83% appear just once. The ten largest clonotypes hold less than 15% of the sample.

Donors were healthy HIV-negative adults with no recently reported acute infections or vaccinations. Only Caucasian adults living in Nashville, Tennessee, USA were represented among the donors. In the unsorted samples, around 81 million PBMCs were counted, and genomic DNA was extracted using the QIAamp DNA Blood Mini kit. After blood collection by leukapheresis, PBMCs were isolated using Ficoll-Histopaque density gradient centrifugation and then cryopreserved in the vapor phase of liquid nitrogen. The data stem from a study of shared clonotypes between healthy human individuals (TCRdb year 2020). With respect to the entire study: The cohort included three men and a couple of women between 18 and 49 years of age. Between about 0.94 and 8.9 billion PBMCs per donor were obtained by leukapheresis. Blood TCR repertoires of about 5 healthy adults were deeply sequenced to estimate repertoire size and the extent of clonotype sharing between individuals. Different laboratories and diverse techniques were used to prepare libraries and sequence TCR repertoires, to increase sequencing depth and limit assay-specific biases. The research as a whole found: Pairwise subsampling indicated that sequencing depth was expected to affect the degree of clonotype sharing among donors. Because the study included only a small number of donors, the genetic and exposure-history diversity represented was limited. Sampling was restricted to blood, and TCR repertoires in tissue are likely to differ from TCR repertoires in blood.

Sequencing was done on a sample of PBMCs. This receptor chain uses TRBV27 and TRBJ2-2; the D gene is not confidently resolved. The clonotype was recovered from a woman in her forties in good health. Some clones in this sample may be carry-over from other donors' samples. The CDR3 reads as follows: CASSPSGPGELFF. The DNA sequence reads TGTGCCAGCAGTCCCAGTGGGCCCGGGGAGCTGTTTTTT.